This is a list of T cell receptor beta chains from one sample in a study of blood T cell repertoires in COVID-19. Using immunoSEQ multiplex PCR, the repertoire was profiled, and TCRdb retains in-frame clones only, with some absent. The table has roughly 130,000 clones, less than 85% seen once. Sequencing was carried out using peripheral blood. Source of these receptors: a woman aged 60-70 years with acute or convalescent COVID-19. The CDR3 runs from the conserved cysteine through the conserved F or W. The order of the fields is V gene, J gene, clone size, D gene, CDR3 DNA, CDR3 protein. A D gene is named only where the DNA matches it firmly. Size is omitted from some rows. Given values are once, few, many or a class for expanded clones.

>TRBV9|TRBJ2-2|.|.
TGTGCCAGCAGCGTACTAGCAGATACGAATACCGGGGAGCTGTTTTTT
CASSVLADTNTGELFF
>TRBV4-2|TRBJ2-3|.|.
TGTGCCAGCAGCCAAGATCTCCTCCCCACAGATACGCAGTATTTT
CASSQDLLPTDTQYF
>TRBV18|TRBJ1-1|once|.
TGTGCCAGCTCACCTCTAGTGGGGCGCTGGGCTGAAGCTTTCTTT
CASSPLVGRWAEAFF
>TRBV5-1|TRBJ1-1|.|.
TGCGCCAGCAGCTTGGCCGGGGGACCCCTCACTGAAGCTTTCTTT
CASSLAGGPLTEAFF
>TRBV28|TRBJ1-5|once|TRBD1
TGTGCCAGCAGTTACGGACAGGGGCTAAATCAGCCCCAGCATTTT
CASSYGQGLNQPQHF
>TRBV11-3|TRBJ2-1|few|TRBD2
TGTGCCAGCAGCTTTGGAGCGGGGGTTGAGCAGTTCTTC
CASSFGAGVEQFF
>TRBV6-5|TRBJ1-1|.|.
TGTGCCAGCAACGAGGGATGGTTAAACACTGAAGCTTTCTTT
CASNEGWLNTEAFF
>TRBV19|TRBJ2-5|few|TRBD2
TGTGCCAGTAGTATGGGGACTATGAGTGGGACCCAGTACTTC
CASSMGTMSGTQYF
>TRBV5-6|TRBJ1-1|.|.
TGTGCCAGCAGCTTGGAACCGTGGGGCCTGGACACTGAAGCTTTCTTT
CASSLEPWGLDTEAFF
>TRBV5-1|TRBJ1-1|.|.
TGCGCCAGCAGCCCGCAGGGGAACACTGAAGCTTTCTTT
CASSPQGNTEAFF
>TRBV6-5|TRBJ2-2|.|.
TGTGCCAGCAGCCGGGGGACGAACACCGGGGAGCTGTTTTTT
CASSRGTNTGELFF
>TRBV30|TRBJ2-1|.|TRBD2
TGTGCCTGGAGTGTAAGGCGGACTAGCACCTTCGGTGAGCAGTTCTTC
CAWSVRRTSTFGEQFF